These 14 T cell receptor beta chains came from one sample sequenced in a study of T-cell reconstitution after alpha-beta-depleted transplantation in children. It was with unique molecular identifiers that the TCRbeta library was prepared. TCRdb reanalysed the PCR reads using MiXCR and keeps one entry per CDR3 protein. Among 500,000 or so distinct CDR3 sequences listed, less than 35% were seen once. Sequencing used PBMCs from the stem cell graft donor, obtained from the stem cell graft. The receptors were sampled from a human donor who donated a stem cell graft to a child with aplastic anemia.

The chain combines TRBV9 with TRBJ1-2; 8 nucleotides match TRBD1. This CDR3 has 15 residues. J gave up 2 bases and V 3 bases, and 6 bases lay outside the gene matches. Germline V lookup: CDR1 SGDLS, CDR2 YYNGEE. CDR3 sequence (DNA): TGTGCCAGCAGCGCGAAACAGGGGGGCAACTATGGCTACACCTTC. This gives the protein CASSAKQGGNYGYTF.

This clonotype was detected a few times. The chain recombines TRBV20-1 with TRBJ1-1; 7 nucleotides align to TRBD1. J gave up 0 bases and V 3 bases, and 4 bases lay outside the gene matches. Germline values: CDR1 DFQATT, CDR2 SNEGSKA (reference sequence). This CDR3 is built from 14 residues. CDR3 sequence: CSARPTGLNTEAFF. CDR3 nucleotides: TGCAGTGCTAGGCCGACAGGGTTGAACACTGAAGCTTTCTTT.

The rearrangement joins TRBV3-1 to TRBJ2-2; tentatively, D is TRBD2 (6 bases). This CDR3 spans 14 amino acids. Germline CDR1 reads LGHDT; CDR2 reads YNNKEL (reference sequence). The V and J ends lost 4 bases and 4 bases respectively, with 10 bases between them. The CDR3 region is CASSRWEATGELFF. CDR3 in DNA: TGTGCCAGCAGCCGCTGGGAGGCCACCGGGGAGCTGTTTTTT.

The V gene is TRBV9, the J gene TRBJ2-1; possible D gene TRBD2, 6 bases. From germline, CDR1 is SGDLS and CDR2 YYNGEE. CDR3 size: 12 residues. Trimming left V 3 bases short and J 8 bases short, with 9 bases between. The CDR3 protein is CASSATSYEQFF. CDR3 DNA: TGTGCCAGCAGCGCGACTAGTTATGAGCAGTTCTTC.

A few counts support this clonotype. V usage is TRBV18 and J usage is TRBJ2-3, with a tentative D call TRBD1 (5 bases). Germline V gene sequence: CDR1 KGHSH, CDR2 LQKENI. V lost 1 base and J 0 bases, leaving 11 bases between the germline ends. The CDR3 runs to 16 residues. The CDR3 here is CASSPRQGTSTDTQYF. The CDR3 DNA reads TGTGCCAGCTCACCACGGCAGGGCACTAGCACAGATACGCAGTATTTT.

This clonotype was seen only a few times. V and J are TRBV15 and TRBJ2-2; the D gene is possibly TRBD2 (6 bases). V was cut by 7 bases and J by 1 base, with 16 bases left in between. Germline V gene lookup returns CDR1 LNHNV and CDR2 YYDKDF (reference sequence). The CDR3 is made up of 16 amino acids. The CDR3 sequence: CATTHRGTLNTGELFF. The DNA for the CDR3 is TGTGCCACCACCCACCGAGGGACTCTGAACACCGGGGAGCTGTTTTTT.

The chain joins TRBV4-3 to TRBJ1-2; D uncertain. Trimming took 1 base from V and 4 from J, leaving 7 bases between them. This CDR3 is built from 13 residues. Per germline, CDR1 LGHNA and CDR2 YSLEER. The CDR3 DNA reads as TGCGCCAGCAGCCAAGGTGGCCTCTATGGCTACACCTTC. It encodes CASSQGGLYGYTF.

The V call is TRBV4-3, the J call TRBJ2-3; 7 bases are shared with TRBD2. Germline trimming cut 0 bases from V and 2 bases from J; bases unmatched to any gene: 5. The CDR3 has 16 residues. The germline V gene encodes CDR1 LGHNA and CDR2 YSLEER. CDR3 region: CASSQETGRITDTQYF. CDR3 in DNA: TGCGCCAGCAGCCAAGAAACCGGGAGGATCACAGATACGCAGTATTTT.

The CDR3 bases are TGCAGTGCTAGACCCAGATACACTGAAGCTTTCTTT. Translation: CSARPRYTEAFF. The chain recombines TRBV20-1 with TRBJ1-1; D not resolved. CDR1 and CDR2 from the germline V gene are DFQATT and SNEGSKA (reference sequence). The length of the CDR3 is 12 residues. Trimming pared 2 bases from V and 3 bases from J, leaving 7 bases between.

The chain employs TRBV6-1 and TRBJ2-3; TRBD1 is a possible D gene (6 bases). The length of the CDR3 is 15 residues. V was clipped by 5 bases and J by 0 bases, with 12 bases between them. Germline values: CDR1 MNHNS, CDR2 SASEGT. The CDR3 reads CASSPQGRSTDTQYF. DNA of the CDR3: TGTGCCAGCAGTCCACAGGGTCGGAGCACAGATACGCAGTATTTT.

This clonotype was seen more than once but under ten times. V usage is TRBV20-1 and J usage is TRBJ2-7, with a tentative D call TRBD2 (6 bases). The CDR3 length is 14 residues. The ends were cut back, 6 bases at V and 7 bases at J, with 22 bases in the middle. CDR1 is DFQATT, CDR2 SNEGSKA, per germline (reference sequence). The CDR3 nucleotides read TGCAGTGCCCTAAACAGGCTAGCGAGCGGGGAGCAGTACTTC. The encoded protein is CSALNRLASGEQYF.

CDR3 sequence reads: CASSLSRDGDGYTF. CDR3 bases: TGTGCCAGCAGCTTAAGCAGGGATGGGGATGGCTACACCTTC. This chain links TRBV7-9 with TRBJ1-2, with D tentatively TRBD1 (5 bases). V was trimmed by 2 bases and J by 6 bases, leaving 13 bases between them. The CDR3 covers 14 residues. Germline V gene data show CDR1 as SEHNR and CDR2 as FQNEAQ (reference sequence).

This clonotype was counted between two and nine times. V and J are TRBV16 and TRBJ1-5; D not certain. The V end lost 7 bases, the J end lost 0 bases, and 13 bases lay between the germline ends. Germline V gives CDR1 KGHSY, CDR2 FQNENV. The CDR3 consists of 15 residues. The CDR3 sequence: CASTPTVNSNQPQHF. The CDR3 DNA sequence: TGTGCCAGCACCCCTACTGTTAATAGCAATCAGCCCCAGCATTTT.

The CDR3 region is CASSLEGLAVVYEQYF. CDR3 DNA: TGCGCCAGCAGCTTGGAGGGACTAGCGGTAGTCTACGAGCAGTACTTC. This chain joins TRBV5-1 and TRBJ2-7; 11 bases fit TRBD2. This CDR3 contains 16 residues. From germline, CDR1 is SGHRS and CDR2 YFSETQ. Trimming cost V 0 bases and J 3 bases; bases outside gene matches: 5.